This TCR beta chain was observed in a study of T cell responses to AZD1222 COVID-19 vaccine. General study results and limits: Only 6 or 7 AZD1222 recipients tested seropositive at baseline.

On this clone: Antigen unknown.

Sequencing was performed with immunoSEQ multiplex PCR; in TCRdb, only in-frame clones are kept and a portion is missing. Here the sample spans 240,000 or so clones, approximately 93% being singletons. The CDR3 runs 13 residues. V was shortened by 4 bases and J by 3 bases, with 10 bases between the two germline ends. In germline, CDR1 is SGHRS, CDR2 YFSETQ. The material was peripheral blood, obtained on day 0 of AZD1222 vaccination. The TCR originated in an adult in good health. The chain has TRBV5-1 and TRBJ1-1; D uncertain. The CDR3 loop is CASSLRQDTEAFF. In DNA form, the CDR3 reads TGCGCCAGCAGCCTCCGACAAGACACTGAAGCTTTCTTT.